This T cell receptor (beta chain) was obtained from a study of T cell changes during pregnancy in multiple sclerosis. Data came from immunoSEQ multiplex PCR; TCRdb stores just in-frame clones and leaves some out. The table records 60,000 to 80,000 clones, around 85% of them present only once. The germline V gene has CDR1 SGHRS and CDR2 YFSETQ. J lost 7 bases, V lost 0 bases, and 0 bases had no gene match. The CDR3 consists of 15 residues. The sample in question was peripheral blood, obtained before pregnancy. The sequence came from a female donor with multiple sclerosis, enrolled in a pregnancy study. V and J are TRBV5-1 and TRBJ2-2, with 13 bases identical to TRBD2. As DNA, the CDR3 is TGCGCCAGCAGCTTGGGGACTAGCGGGAGCGGGGAGCTGTTTTTT. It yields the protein CASSLGTSGSGELFF.